The 13 T cell receptor beta chains in this list originate from one sample, sequenced in a study of shared clonotypes between healthy human individuals. Generated by immunoSEQ multiplex PCR, the TCRdb table keeps only in-frame clones and is missing some. There are 850,000 to 1,100,000 clones in the sample; 70% to 85% occur only once, and roughly 0.82% lies in the top ten. The material sequenced was memory CD4+ T cells from PBMCs. The subset is: CD45RA-negative fraction. The receptors originated from a young man in good health. Some clones in this sample may be carry-over from other donors' samples.

This clone was found many times. This rearrangement joins TRBV2 to TRBJ1-5, with 7 bases that match TRBD1. Germline V gene sequence: CDR1 SNHLY, CDR2 FYNNEI. This CDR3 has 12 amino acids. V lost 8 bases, J lost 12 bases, and 10 bases stayed unmatched. The CDR3 protein is CASRRQGQLQHF. As DNA, the CDR3 is TGTGCCAGCCGTAGACAGGGCCAACTCCAGCATTTT.

The chain recombines TRBV2 with TRBJ1-2; maybe TRBD1 (6 bases). Germline CDR1 reads SNHLY; CDR2 reads FYNNEI. The CDR3 sequence is 14 residues long. V lost 3 bases and J lost 6, with 14 bases in between. CDR3 nucleotides: TGTGCCAGCAGTGATCCGCAGGGGTTCGATGGCTACACCTTC. It codes for CASSDPQGFDGYTF.

This rearrangement joins TRBV5-1 to TRBJ2-7, with 9 bases identical to TRBD1. Germline V lookup: CDR1 SGHRS, CDR2 YFSETQ. This CDR3 contains 15 residues. Trimming at V came to 6 bases and at J to 6 bases, leaving 13 bases not matched to a gene. In nucleotides, the CDR3 is TGCGCCAGCATCGAACCCGGGACAGGGAGCCCCGAGCAGTACTTC. This translates into CASIEPGTGSPEQYF.

V usage is TRBV29-1 and J usage is TRBJ1-2; a possible D gene is TRBD1 (6 bases). V lost 7 bases to trimming and J lost 6 bases, with 12 bases between them. Germline CDR1 is SQVTM and CDR2 is ANQGSEA. There are 11 residues in the CDR3. The DNA of the CDR3 is TGCAGCGCCCTGACAGGCGATGGCTACACCTTC. It codes for CSALTGDGYTF.

This sequence joins TRBV28 and TRBJ2-7; D may be TRBD1 (6 bases). This CDR3 contains 13 residues. V was pared by 6 bases and J by 3 bases, with 12 bases between. The germline V gene encodes CDR1 MDHEN and CDR2 SYDVKM. CDR3 protein: CASRGAPNYEQYF. CDR3 DNA: TGTGCCAGCAGGGGGGCCCCAAACTACGAGCAGTACTTC.

CDR3 in amino acids: CSVEPQGNTIYF. The CDR3 DNA sequence: TGCAGCGTTGAACCACAGGGAAACACCATATATTTT. The chain links TRBV29-1 to TRBJ1-3; D remains ambiguous. V gave up 2 bases and J gave up 4 bases, with 6 bases separating them. Germline CDR1 reads SQVTM; CDR2 reads ANQGSEA. The CDR3 covers 12 residues.

Concerning this clone itself: The sample has other DNA sequences that encode this CDR3 too. The chain recombines TRBV18 with TRBJ2-2; 9 positions agree with TRBD2. This CDR3 has 16 amino acids. The junction had 3 bases not matched to a gene; V was cut back by 0 bases and J by 4 bases. CDR1 and CDR2 (germline): KGHSH, LQKENI. As DNA, the CDR3 is TGTGCCAGCTCACCACCTAGCGGGAGAGGCACCGGGGAGCTGTTTTTT. Translating gives CASSPPSGRGTGELFF.

This clone was seen a single time. The chain employs TRBV19 and TRBJ1-2; D is perhaps TRBD1 (5 bases). Per the germline V gene, CDR1 is LNHDA and CDR2 is SQIVND (reference sequence). V lost 6 bases and J 0 bases, leaving 11 bases between the germline ends. This CDR3 region has 14 residues. This CDR3 reads CASSLGGANYGYTF. The CDR3 DNA reads TGTGCCAGTAGCTTGGGGGGAGCTAACTATGGCTACACCTTC.

As for this clone: The junction differs from germline at one of its ends, possibly a read error. V gene TRBV30 combines with J gene TRBJ1-4, with D possibly matching TRBD1 (6 bases). This CDR3 has 13 amino acids. Looked up from germline, CDR1 is GTSNPN and CDR2 is SVGIG (reference sequence). CDR3 bases: TGTGCCTGCCCGACAGGCTCTAATGAAAAACTGTCTTTT. Translating gives CACPTGSNEKLSF.

The V and J genes are TRBV4-1 and TRBJ2-7; D might be TRBD1 (6 bases). The V end lost 3 bases, the J end lost 0 bases, and 15 bases lay between the germline ends. CDR3 length: 16 amino acids. Germline CDR1 is MGHRA and CDR2 is YSYEKL. The CDR3: CASSQDGDTVSYEQYF. The CDR3 bases are TGCGCCAGCAGCCAGGACGGGGACACGGTCTCCTACGAGCAGTACTTC.

The V gene is TRBV10-3, the J gene TRBJ2-5; D uncertain. This CDR3 comprises 12 residues. In germline, CDR1 is ENHRY, CDR2 SYGVKD. Between the trimmed V and J ends, which lost 9 bases and 3 bases, there was a span of 11 bases. The CDR3 loop is CAISPGEETQYF. DNA for the CDR3: TGTGCCATATCCCCGGGTGAAGAGACCCAGTACTTC.

This clone was counted at least ten times. The chain recombines TRBV6-1 with TRBJ2-1, with D tentatively TRBD2 (6 bases). Germline V lookup: CDR1 MNHNS, CDR2 SASEGT. The CDR3 loop spans 15 amino acids. V dropped 2 bases and J dropped 3 bases, with 11 bases sitting between them. CDR3 nucleotides: TGTGCCAGCAGTGAATTGGCGGGAAACTACAATGAGCAGTTCTTC. Translated: CASSELAGNYNEQFF.

The J gene is TRBJ2-2, the V gene TRBV5-6; D remains unclear. Trimming left V 2 bases short and J 7 bases short, with 18 bases between. Germline lookup yields CDR1 SGHDT and CDR2 YYEEEE. The CDR3 is 16 residues long. In DNA, the CDR3 is TGTGCCAGCAGCTTCCTTTTGTTAAAGAGTAGCGGGGAGCTGTTTTTT. As protein: CASSFLLLKSSGELFF.